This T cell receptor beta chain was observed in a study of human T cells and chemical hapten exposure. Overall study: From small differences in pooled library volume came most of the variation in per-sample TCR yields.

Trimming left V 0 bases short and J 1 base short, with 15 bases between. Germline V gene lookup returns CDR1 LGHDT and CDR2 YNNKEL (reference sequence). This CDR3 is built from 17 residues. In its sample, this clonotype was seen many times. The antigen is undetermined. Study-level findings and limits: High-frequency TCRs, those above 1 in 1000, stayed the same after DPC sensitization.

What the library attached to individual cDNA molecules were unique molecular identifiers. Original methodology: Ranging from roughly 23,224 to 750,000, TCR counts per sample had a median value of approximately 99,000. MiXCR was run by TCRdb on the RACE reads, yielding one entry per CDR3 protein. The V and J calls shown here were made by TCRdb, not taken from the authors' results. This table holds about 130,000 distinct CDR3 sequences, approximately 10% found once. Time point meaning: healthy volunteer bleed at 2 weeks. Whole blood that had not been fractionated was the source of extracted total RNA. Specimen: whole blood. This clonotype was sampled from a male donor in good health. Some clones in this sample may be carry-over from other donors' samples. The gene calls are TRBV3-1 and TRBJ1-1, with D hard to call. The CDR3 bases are TGTGCCAGCAGCCAAGATTCATGGAGGGATGAGAACACTGAAGCTTTCTTT. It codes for CASSQDSWRDENTEAFF.